This section outlines one T cell receptor beta chain sequence together with its context. CDR1 MNHEY and CDR2 SVGAGI come from the germline V gene. V was shortened by 6 bases and J by 7 bases, with 15 bases between the two germline ends. The CDR3 runs to 14 residues. This record comes from a study of graft-versus-host responses after intestinal transplantation. Some clones are missing from TCRdb's copy, which holds only in-frame ones; the method was immunoSEQ multiplex PCR. Among about 4,800 clones listed, less than 30% were seen once. This sequence was found in a human patient who was an organ donor for intestinal transplantation. Sequencing used alloreactive CD4+ T cells from a mixed lymphocyte reaction culture, obtained before transplantation. Described subset: CFSE-low proliferating T cells sorted from roughly 6-day pre-transplant mixed lymphocyte reaction (GvH or HvG direction). The chain is built from TRBV6-5 and TRBJ1-4, with D possibly matching TRBD1 (6 bases). The CDR3, as DNA: TGTGCCAGCAGAAGAGGGGGGTCGGGTGAAAAACTGTTTTTT. Translated, it gives CASRRGGSGEKLFF.